The 4 T cell receptor beta chains below were found in one sample sequenced in a study of CD8+ T cells in alopecia areata. It was cDNA, reverse transcribed from extracted RNA, that served as the sequencing template. Assay used: immunoSEQ multiplex PCR; TCRdb lists only in-frame clones, some missing. Among 170,000 or so clones listed, about 60% were seen once. The treatment here: oral pan-JAK inhibitor, 5-10 mg twice daily. The sequencing here drew on CD8+ T cells sorted from blood, taken at week 24, from a patient treated with tofacitinib. The receptors stem from a human donor with alopecia areata.

Turning to this clone: At the DNA level, this CDR3 is encoded by other sequences in the same sample as well. The chain uses TRBV5-6 and TRBJ2-7, with 8 positions matching TRBD1. The germline CDR1 and CDR2 sequences are SGHDT and YYEEEE. J was trimmed by 6 bases and V by 0 bases; bases with no gene match: 2. CDR3 size: 13 residues. The CDR3: CASSLGTGGEQYF. CDR3 coding DNA: TGTGCCAGCAGCTTGGGTACAGGGGGCGAGCAGTACTTC.

The rearrangement uses TRBV7-9 and TRBJ1-4, with D perhaps matching TRBD1 (5 bases). V lost 5 bases and J lost 10, with 17 bases in between. The CDR3 covers 14 residues. CDR1 is SEHNR, CDR2 FQNEAQ, per germline (reference sequence). CDR3 coding DNA: TGTGCCAGCAGCCCCGTTACAGGAGGGGTAAAACTGTTTTTT. Amino acid sequence: CASSPVTGGVKLFF.

This clone appeared a few times. The V call is TRBV19, the J call TRBJ2-7; 9 positions agree with TRBD1. CDR1 is LNHDA and CDR2 is SQIVND in the germline V gene (reference sequence). This CDR3 contains 14 residues. V dropped 11 bases and J dropped 5; count of bases not matched to a gene: 13. The CDR3 DNA reads TGTGCCGCGGCCGGGACAGGGCAGTACGACGAGCAGTACTTC. Translated, it gives CAAAGTGQYDEQYF.

V usage is TRBV5-1 and J usage is TRBJ1-1; the match to TRBD1 covers 7 bases. This CDR3 has 14 residues. The V and J ends lost 2 bases and 1 base, in that order; junction bases with no gene match: 2. Germline CDR1 SGHRS, CDR2 YFSETQ. The CDR3 DNA reads TGCGCCAGCAGCTTTAGACAGGGGAACACTGAAGCTTTCTTT. This encodes CASSFRQGNTEAFF.